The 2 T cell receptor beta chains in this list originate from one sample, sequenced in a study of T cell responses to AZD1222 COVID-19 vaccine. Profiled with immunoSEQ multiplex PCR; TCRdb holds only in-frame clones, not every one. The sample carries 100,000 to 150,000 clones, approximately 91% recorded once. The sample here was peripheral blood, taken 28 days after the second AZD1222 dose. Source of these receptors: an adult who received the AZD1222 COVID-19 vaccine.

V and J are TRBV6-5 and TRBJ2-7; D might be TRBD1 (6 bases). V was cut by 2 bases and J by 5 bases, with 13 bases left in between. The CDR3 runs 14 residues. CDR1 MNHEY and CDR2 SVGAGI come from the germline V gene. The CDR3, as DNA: TGTGCCAGCAGTTACCAGGCCAGGGGCCACGAGCAGTACTTC. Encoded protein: CASSYQARGHEQYF.

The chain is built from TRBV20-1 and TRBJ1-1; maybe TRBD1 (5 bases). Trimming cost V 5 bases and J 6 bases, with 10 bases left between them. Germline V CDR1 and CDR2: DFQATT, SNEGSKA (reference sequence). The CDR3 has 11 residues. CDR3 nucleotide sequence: TGCAGTGCTCTGTGGGGGGCTGAAGCTTTCTTT. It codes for CSALWGAEAFF.